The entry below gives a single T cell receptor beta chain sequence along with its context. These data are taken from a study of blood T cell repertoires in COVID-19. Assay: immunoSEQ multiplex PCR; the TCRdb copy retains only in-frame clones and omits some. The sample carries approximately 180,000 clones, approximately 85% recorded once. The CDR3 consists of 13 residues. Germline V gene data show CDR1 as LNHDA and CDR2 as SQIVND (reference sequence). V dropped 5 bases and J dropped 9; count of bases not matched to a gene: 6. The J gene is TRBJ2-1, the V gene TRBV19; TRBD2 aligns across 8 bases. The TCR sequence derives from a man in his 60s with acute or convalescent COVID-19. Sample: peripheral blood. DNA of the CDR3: TGTGCCAGTAGTGCGCTGACTAGCGTTGAGCAGTTCTTC. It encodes CASSALTSVEQFF.